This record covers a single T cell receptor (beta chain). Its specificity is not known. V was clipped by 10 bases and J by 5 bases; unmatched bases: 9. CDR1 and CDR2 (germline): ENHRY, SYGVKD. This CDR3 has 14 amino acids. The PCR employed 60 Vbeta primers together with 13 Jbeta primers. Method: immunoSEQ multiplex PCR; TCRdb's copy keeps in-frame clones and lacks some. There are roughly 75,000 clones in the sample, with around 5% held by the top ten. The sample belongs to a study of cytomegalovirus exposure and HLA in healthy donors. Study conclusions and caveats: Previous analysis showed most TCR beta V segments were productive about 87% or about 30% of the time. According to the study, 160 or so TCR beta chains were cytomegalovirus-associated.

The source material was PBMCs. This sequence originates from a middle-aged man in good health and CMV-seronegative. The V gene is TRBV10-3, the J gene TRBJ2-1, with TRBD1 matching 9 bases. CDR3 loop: CATSRDRENNEQFF. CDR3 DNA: TGTGCCACCAGCCGGGACAGGGAAAACAATGAGCAGTTCTTC.